These 2 T cell receptor beta chains were sequenced from one sample in a study of blood T cell repertoires in COVID-19. The data were produced by immunoSEQ multiplex PCR, yet TCRdb's version contains in-frame clones alone and is incomplete. The sample includes 37,000 or so clones, roughly 86% seen only once; the top ten take 60% to 65%. The sample consisted of peripheral blood. The origin of the receptors is a man aged 65 to 79 with acute or convalescent COVID-19.

This sequence joins TRBV27 and TRBJ2-2, with D possibly matching TRBD1 (5 bases). Germline CDR1 is MNHEY and CDR2 is SMNVEV (reference sequence). The V and J ends lost 5 bases and 3 bases respectively, with 16 bases between them. The CDR3 is 16 amino acids. CDR3 bases: TGTGCCAGCAGTCGCGGCCAGGGTTACCACACCGGGGAGCTGTTTTTT. Translating gives CASSRGQGYHTGELFF.

The CDR3 loop is CAWLEAGGYNEQFF. The CDR3 nucleotides are TGTGCCTGGTTAGAGGCAGGGGGGTACAATGAGCAGTTCTTC. This rearrangement joins TRBV30 to TRBJ2-1, with a possible D match to TRBD1 (7 bases). The CDR3 contains 14 residues. Germline lookup yields CDR1 GTSNPN and CDR2 SVGIG (reference sequence). V was trimmed by 5 bases and J by 4 bases, leaving 15 bases between them.